This T cell receptor beta chain was retrieved from a study of T cells in localized non-small cell lung cancer. As for this clone: Its antigen is unidentified.

Generated by immunoSEQ multiplex PCR, the TCRdb table keeps only in-frame clones and is missing some. Of roughly 30,000 clones in the sample, about 88% were seen once. Study-wide results and caveats: Adjacent uninvolved lung had the highest clonality, suggesting focused antigen responses. It remains possible that heterogeneity exists, since only one tumor region was sequenced.

The sequencing here drew on peripheral blood, taken before any cancer treatment. This sequence originates from a woman aged 35 to 70 with stage I lung adenocarcinoma.

The CDR3 region has the DNA TGTGCCAGCAGTGATTTTCTAGCGGGGTCCACAGATACGCAGTATTTT. Amino acid sequence: CASSDFLAGSTDTQYF. The chain links TRBV6-1 to TRBJ2-3, with 9 bases fitting TRBD2. V gave up 3 bases and J gave up 2 bases; unmatched junction bases: 6. The CDR3 length is 16 residues. Germline V CDR1 and CDR2: MNHNS, SASEGT.